This TCR beta chain was recovered during a study of technical replicates of blood from a few donors. CDR1 and CDR2 (germline): LNHDA, SQIVND (reference sequence). V gave up 5 bases and J gave up 3 bases; unmatched junction bases: 9. The CDR3 is 15 amino acids. Using immunoSEQ multiplex PCR, the repertoire was profiled, and TCRdb retains in-frame clones only, with some absent. The sample lists approximately 13,000 clones; around four fifths were seen once. The chain joins TRBV19 to TRBJ1-2; 7 nucleotides match TRBD1. The specimen sequenced was PBMCs. The TCR originated in a human donor in good health. CDR3 residues: CASSDGTDSYYGYTF. The CDR3 coding sequence is TGTGCCAGTAGTGACGGGACAGACTCTTACTATGGCTACACCTTC.